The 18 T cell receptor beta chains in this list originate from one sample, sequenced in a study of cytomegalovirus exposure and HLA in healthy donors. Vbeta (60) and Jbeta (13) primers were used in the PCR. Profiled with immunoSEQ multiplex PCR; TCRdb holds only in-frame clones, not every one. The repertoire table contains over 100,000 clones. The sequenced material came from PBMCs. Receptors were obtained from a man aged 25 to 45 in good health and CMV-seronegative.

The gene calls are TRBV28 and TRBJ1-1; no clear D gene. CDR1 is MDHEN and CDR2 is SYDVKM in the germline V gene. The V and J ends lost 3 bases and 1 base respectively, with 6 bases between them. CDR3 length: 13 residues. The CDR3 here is CASSLNKNTEAFF. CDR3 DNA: TGTGCCAGCAGTTTGAACAAGAACACTGAAGCTTTCTTT.

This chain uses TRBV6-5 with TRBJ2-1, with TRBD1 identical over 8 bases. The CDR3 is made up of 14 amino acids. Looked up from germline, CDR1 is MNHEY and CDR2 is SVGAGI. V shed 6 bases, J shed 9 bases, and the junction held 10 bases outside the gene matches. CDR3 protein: CASSTGTGHGEQFF. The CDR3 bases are TGTGCCAGCAGCACCGGGACAGGTCACGGTGAGCAGTTCTTC.

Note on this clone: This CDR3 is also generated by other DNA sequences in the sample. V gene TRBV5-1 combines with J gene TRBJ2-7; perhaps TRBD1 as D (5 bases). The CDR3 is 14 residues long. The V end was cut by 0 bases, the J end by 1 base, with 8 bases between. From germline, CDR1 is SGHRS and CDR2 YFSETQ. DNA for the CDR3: TGCGCCAGCAGCTTGGATAGGGGATCCTACGAGCAGTACTTC. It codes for CASSLDRGSYEQYF.

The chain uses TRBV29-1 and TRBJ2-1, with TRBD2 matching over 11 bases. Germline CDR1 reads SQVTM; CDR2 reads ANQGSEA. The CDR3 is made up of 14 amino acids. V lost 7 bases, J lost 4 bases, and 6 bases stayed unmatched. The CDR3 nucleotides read TGCAGCGCCGACCTAGCGGGGGGATACAATGAGCAGTTCTTC. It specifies CSADLAGGYNEQFF.

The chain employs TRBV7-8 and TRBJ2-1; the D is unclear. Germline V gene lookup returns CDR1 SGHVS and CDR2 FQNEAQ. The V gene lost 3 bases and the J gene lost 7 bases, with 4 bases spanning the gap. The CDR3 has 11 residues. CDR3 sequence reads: CASSFLNEQFF. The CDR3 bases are TGTGCCAGCAGCTTTTTAAATGAGCAGTTCTTC.

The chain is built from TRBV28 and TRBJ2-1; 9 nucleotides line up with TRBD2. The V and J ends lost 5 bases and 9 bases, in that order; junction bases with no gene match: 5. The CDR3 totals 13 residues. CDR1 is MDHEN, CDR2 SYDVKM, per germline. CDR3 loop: CASSAGGRAEQFF. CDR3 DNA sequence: TGTGCCAGCAGTGCGGGGGGGCGGGCTGAGCAGTTCTTC.

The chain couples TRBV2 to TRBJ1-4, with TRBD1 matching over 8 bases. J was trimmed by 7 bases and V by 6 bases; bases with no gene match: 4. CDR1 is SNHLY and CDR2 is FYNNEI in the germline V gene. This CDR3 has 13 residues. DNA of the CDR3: TGTGCCAGCAGCCCCGGACAGGGTGAAAAACTGTTTTTT. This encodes CASSPGQGEKLFF.

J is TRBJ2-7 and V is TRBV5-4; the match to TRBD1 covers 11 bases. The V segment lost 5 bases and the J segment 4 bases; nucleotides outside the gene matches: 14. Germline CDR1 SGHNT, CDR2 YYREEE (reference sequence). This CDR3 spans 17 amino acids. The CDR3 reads CASRLDLTGTGGYEQYF. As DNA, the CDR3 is TGTGCCAGCAGACTGGACCTGACCGGGACAGGGGGTTACGAGCAGTACTTC.

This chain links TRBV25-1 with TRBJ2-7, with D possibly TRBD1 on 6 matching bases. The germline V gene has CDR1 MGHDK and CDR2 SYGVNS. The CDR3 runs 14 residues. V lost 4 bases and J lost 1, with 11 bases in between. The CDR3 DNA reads TGTGCCAGCAGTGGAGACAGGCCTTCCTACGAGCAGTACTTC. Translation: CASSGDRPSYEQYF.

Written as DNA, the CDR3 is TGTGCCTGGAGATACCGAGTCTACGAGCAGTACTTC. It translates to CAWRYRVYEQYF. The chain employs TRBV30 and TRBJ2-5; unclear D gene. The J call may be faulty, since TRBJ2-7 better matches the DNA end. This CDR3 spans 12 amino acids. The germline V gene encodes CDR1 GTSNPN and CDR2 SVGIG (reference sequence).

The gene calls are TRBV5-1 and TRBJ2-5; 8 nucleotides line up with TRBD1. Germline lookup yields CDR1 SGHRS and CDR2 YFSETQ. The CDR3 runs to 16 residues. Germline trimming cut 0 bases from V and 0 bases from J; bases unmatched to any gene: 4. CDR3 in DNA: TGCGCCAGCAGCTTGGCATTGACAGGGGACCAAGAGACCCAGTACTTC. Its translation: CASSLALTGDQETQYF. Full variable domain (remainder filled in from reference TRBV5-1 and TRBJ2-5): KAGVTQTPRYLIKTRGQQVTLSCSPISGHRSVSWYQQTPGQGLQFLFEYFSETQRNKGNFPGRFSGRQFSNSRSEMNVSTLELGDSALYLCASSLALTGDQETQYFGPGTRLLVL.

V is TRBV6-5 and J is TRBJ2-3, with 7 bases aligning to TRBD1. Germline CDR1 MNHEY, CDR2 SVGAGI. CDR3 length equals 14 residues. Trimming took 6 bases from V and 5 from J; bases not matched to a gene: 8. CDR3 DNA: TGTGCCAGCAGGCAGGGGGTGTTTCAAGATACGCAGTATTTT. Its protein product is CASRQGVFQDTQYF.

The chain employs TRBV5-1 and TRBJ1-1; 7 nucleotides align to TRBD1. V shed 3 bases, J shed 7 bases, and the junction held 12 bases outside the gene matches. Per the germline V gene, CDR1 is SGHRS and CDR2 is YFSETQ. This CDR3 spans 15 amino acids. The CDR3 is CASSYNAGGSGEAFF. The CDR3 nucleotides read TGCGCCAGCAGCTATAATGCAGGGGGATCAGGTGAAGCTTTCTTT.

CDR3 protein: CASSFFGGETQYF. In DNA form, the CDR3 reads TGTGCCAGCAGCTTTTTCGGGGGAGAGACCCAGTACTTC. The V call is TRBV5-4, the J call TRBJ2-5; D may be TRBD2 (6 bases). Trimming took 2 bases from V and 4 from J, leaving 9 bases between them. CDR3 length: 13 amino acids. CDR1 and CDR2 (germline): SGHNT, YYREEE (reference sequence).

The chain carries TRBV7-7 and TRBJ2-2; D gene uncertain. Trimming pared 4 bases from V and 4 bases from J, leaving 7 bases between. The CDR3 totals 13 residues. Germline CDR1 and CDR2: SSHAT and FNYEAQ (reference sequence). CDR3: CASSSSITGELFF. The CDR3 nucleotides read TGTGCCAGCAGCTCTTCTATCACCGGGGAGCTGTTTTTT.

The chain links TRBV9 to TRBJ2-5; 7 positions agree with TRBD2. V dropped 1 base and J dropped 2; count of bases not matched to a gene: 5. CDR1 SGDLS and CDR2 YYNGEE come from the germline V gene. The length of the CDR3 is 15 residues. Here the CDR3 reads CASSVLSGGQETQYF. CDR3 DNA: TGTGCCAGCAGCGTATTATCGGGGGGACAAGAGACCCAGTACTTC.

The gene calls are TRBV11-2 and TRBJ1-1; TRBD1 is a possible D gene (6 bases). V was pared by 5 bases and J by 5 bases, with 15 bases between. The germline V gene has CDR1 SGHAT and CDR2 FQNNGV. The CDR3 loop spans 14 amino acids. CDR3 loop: CASSGAGALTEAFF. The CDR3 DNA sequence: TGTGCCAGCAGCGGGGCGGGGGCGCTTACTGAAGCTTTCTTT.

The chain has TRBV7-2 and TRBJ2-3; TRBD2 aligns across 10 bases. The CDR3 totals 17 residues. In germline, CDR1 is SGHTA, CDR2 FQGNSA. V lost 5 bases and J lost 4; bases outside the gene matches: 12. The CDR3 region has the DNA TGTGCCAGCAGCCCTAAGCGGGGGGGGATATTCCCAGATACGCAGTATTTT. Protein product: CASSPKRGGIFPDTQYF.